This passage covers 4 T cell receptor beta chains from one sample sequenced in a study of blood T cell repertoires in COVID-19 (dated by TCRdb to the early 2020s). The library was generated by the immunoSEQ multiplex PCR assay. Held by TCRdb, this immuneACCESS table contains in-frame sequences only and omits some clones. Under half of the omission traces to an unresolved V gene where checked; the cause of the rest is unknown. The sample data list a few hundred thousand clones, and 80% to 85% of these were observed just once. Approximately 3.6% of the sample rests with the top ten. The sample comprised PBMCs or T cells enriched from blood (not recorded which). These receptor sequences come from a man aged 50 to 59 who had recovered from COVID-19.

J is TRBJ1-6 and V is TRBV28, with 7 bases matching TRBD1. The ends lost 4 bases at V and 5 bases at J; junction bases unmatched: 5. The germline V gene encodes CDR1 MDHEN and CDR2 SYDVKM. The CDR3 has 15 residues. The CDR3 region is CASSSPGTDNSPLHF. The DNA of the CDR3 is TGTGCCAGCAGTTCACCCGGGACAGATAATTCACCCCTCCACTTT.

The chain combines TRBV5-1 with TRBJ2-7, with TRBD1 matching over 7 bases. Trimming took 0 bases from V and 4 from J; bases not matched to a gene: 7. The germline V gene encodes CDR1 SGHRS and CDR2 YFSETQ. CDR3 size: 15 residues. CDR3 sequence (DNA): TGCGCCAGCAGCTTGGGGGACAGCCATGGGTACGAGCAGTACTTC. It yields the protein CASSLGDSHGYEQYF.

The table lists this clone with a few counts. The chain joins TRBV7-3 to TRBJ2-3; unclear D gene. Trimming left V 1 base short and J 4 bases short, with 12 bases between. The CDR3 is 15 residues long. Per germline, CDR1 SGHTA and CDR2 FQGTGA. CDR3 sequence (DNA): TGTGCCAGCAGCTTAATGGGTAGCCTGGCAGATACGCAGTATTTT. It specifies CASSLMGSLADTQYF.

V gene TRBV12-5 combines with J gene TRBJ2-2; possible D gene TRBD1, 6 bases. The germline V gene encodes CDR1 LGHNT and CDR2 FRNRAP. This CDR3 spans 15 amino acids. Trimming took off 1 base at V and 4 bases at J, with 10 bases between the two ends. The CDR3 coding sequence is TGTGCTAGTGGTTTGGACAGGGTCCCCACCGGGGAGCTGTTTTTT. This gives the protein CASGLDRVPTGELFF.